The present entry profiles one T cell receptor beta chain with its context. This entry belongs to a study of blood T cell repertoires in COVID-19. Study-wide background: From the United States, Italy and Spain came samples of acute and convalescent COVID-19. The analysed material was cDNA or gDNA that came from T cells, B-cell-depleted T cells, or PBMCs.

CDR1 ENHRY and CDR2 SYGVKD come from the germline V gene. The junction had 11 bases not matched to a gene; V was cut back by 6 bases and J by 5 bases. The CDR3 loop spans 16 amino acids. Sequencing was performed with immunoSEQ multiplex PCR; in TCRdb, only in-frame clones are kept and a portion is missing. The data hold 95,000 to 150,000 clones, with 82% observed a single time. The clonotype was recovered from a woman in her seventies with acute or convalescent COVID-19. The chain has TRBV10-3 and TRBJ2-5, with 11 bases identical to TRBD2. The source material was peripheral blood. CDR3 DNA: TGTGCCATCAGCTTCCCAACTAGCGGGGGAGGGGAGACCCAGTACTTC. It is translated as CAISFPTSGGGETQYF.